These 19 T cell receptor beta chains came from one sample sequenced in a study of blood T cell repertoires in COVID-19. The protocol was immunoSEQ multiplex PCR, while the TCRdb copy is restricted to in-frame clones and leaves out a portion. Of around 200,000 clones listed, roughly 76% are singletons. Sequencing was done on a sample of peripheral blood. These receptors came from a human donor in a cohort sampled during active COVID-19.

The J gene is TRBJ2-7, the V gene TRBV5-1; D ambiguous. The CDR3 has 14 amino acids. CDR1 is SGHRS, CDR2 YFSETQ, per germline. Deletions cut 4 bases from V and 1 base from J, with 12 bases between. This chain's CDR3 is CASSPMTNSYEQYF. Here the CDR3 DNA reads TGCGCCAGCAGCCCCATGACAAATTCCTACGAGCAGTACTTC.

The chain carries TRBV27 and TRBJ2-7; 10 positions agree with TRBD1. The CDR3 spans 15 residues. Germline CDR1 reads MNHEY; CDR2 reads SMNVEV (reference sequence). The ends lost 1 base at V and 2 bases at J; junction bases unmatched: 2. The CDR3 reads CASSLLGTGAYEQYF. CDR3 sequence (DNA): TGTGCCAGCAGTTTATTAGGGACAGGGGCCTACGAGCAGTACTTC.

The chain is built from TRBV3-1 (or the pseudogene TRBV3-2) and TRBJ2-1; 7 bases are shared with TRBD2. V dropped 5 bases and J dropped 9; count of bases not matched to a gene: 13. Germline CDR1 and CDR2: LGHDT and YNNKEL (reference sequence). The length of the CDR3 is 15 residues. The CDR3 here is CASSSQTSPLLEQFF. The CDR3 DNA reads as TGTGCCAGCAGCTCACAGACTAGCCCCCTTCTTGAGCAGTTCTTC.

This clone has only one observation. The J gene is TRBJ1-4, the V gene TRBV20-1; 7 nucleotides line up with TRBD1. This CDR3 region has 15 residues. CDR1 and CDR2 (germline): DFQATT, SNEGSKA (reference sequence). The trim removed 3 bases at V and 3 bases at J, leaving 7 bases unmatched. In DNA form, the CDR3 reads TGCAGTGCTAGTGAGCCCGGGACAGCTAATGAAAAACTGTTTTTT. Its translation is CSASEPGTANEKLFF.

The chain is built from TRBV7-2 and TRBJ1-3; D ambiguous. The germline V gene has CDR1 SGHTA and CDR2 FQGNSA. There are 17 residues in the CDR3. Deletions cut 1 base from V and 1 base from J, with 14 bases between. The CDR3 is CASSLVSGRFSGNTIYF. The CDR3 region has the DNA TGTGCCAGCAGCTTAGTGAGCGGACGGTTTTCTGGAAACACCATATATTTT.

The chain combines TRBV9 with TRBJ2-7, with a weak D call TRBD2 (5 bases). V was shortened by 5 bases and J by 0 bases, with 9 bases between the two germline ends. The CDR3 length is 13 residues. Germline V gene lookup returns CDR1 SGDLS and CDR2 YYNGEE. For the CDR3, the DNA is TGTGCCAGCAGTTCTAGCAGCTCCTACGAGCAGTACTTC. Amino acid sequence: CASSSSSSYEQYF.

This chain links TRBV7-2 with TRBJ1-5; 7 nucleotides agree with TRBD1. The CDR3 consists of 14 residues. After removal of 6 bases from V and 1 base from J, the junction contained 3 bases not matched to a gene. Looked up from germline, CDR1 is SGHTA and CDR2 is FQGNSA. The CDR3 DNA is TGTGCCAGCAGGTTACAGGGGAGCAATCAGCCCCAGCATTTT. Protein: CASRLQGSNQPQHF.

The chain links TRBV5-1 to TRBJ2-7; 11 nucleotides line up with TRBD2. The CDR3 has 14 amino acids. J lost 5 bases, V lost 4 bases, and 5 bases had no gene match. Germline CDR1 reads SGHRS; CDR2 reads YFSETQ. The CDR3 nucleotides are TGCGCCAGCAGCGTGGTAGCGGGAGGGAACGAGCAGTACTTC. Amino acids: CASSVVAGGNEQYF. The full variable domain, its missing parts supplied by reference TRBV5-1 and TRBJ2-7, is KAGVTQTPRYLIKTRGQQVTLSCSPISGHRSVSWYQQTPGQGLQFLFEYFSETQRNKGNFPGRFSGRQFSNSRSEMNVSTLELGDSALYLCASSVVAGGNEQYFGPGTRLTVT.

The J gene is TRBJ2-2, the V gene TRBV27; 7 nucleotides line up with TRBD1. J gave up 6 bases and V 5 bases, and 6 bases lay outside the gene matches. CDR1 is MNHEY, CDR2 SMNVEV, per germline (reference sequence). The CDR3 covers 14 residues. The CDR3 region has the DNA TGTGCCAGCAGTGGTCACAGGGGACCCGGGGAGCTGTTTTTT. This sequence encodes CASSGHRGPGELFF.

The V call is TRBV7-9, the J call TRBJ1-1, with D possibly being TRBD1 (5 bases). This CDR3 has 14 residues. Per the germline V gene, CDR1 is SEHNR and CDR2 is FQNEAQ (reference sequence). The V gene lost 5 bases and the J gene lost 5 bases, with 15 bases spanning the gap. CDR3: CASSPWEGWTEAFF. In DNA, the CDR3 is TGTGCCAGCAGCCCTTGGGAGGGGTGGACTGAAGCTTTCTTT.

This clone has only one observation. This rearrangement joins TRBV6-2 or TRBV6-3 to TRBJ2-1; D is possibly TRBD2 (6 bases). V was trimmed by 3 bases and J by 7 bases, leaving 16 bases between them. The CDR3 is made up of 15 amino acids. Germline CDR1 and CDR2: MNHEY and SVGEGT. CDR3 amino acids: CASSYWRGLGNEQFF. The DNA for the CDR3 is TGTGCCAGCAGTTATTGGCGGGGCCTGGGGAATGAGCAGTTCTTC.

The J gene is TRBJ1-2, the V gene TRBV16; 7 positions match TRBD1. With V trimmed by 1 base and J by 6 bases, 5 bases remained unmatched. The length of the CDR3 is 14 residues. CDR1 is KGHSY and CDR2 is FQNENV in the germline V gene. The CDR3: CASSQYDREHGYTF. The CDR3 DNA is TGTGCCAGCAGCCAATACGACAGGGAACATGGCTACACCTTC.

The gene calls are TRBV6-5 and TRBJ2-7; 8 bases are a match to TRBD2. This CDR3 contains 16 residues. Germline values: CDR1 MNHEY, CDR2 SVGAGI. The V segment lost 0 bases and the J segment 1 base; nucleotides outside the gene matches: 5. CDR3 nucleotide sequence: TGTGCCAGCAGTTACTCCGGGCTAGCGGGTTCCTACGAGCAGTACTTC. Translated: CASSYSGLAGSYEQYF.

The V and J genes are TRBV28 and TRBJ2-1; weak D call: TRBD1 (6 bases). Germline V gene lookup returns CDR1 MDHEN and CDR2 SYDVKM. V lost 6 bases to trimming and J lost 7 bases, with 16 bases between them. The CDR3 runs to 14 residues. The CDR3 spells CASSFQGGRNEQFF. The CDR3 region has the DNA TGTGCCAGCAGCTTCCAAGGGGGTAGGAATGAGCAGTTCTTC.

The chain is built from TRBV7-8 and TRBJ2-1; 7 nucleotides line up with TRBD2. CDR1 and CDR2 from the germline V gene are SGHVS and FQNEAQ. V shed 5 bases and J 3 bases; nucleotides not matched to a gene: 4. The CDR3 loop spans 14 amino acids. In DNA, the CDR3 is TGTGCCAGCAGCCTACTAGCGAGCTACAATGAGCAGTTCTTC. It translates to CASSLLASYNEQFF.

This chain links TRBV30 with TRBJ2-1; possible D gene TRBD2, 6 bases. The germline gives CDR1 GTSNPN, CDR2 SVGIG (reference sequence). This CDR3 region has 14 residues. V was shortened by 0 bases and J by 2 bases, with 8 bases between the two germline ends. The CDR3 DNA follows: TGTGCCTGGAGTGTACTAGCTACCTACAATGAGCAGTTCTTC. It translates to CAWSVLATYNEQFF.

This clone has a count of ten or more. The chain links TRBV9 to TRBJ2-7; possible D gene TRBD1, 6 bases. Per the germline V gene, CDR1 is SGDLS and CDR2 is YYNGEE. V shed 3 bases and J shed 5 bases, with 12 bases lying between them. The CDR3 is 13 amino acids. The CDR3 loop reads CASSAGRGNEQYF. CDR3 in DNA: TGTGCCAGCAGCGCGGGCAGGGGAAACGAGCAGTACTTC.

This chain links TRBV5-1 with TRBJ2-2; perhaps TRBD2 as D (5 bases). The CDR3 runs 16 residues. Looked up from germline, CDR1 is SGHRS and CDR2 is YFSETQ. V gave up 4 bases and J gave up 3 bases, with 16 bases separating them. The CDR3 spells CASSTPSGGYTGELFF. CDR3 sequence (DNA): TGCGCCAGCAGCACTCCTAGTGGCGGGTACACCGGGGAGCTGTTTTTT.

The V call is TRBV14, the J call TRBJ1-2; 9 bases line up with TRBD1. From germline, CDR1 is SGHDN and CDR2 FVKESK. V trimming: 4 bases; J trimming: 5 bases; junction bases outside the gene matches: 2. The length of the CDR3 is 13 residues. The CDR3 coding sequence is TGTGCCAGCAGCCTCGGGACAGGGTATGGCTACACCTTC. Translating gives CASSLGTGYGYTF. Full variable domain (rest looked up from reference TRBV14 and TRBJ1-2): EAGVTQFPSHSVIEKGQTVTLRCDPISGHDNLYWYRRVMGKEIKFLLHFVKESKQDESGMPNNRFLAERTGGTYSTLKVQPAELEDSGVYFCASSLGTGYGYTFGSGTRLTVV.